These T cell receptor beta chains were read from a single sample in a study of neoadjuvant nivolumab and ipilimumab in lung cancer. Using immunoSEQ multiplex PCR, the repertoire was profiled, and TCRdb retains in-frame clones only, with some absent. The data contain approximately 15,000 clones, around two thirds of them singletons. This specimen consisted of peripheral blood, obtained after neoadjuvant nivolumab, alone or with ipilimumab, at or shortly before surgery. The receptors derive from an adult with non-small cell lung cancer. CDR3s include the opening cysteine and the closing phenylalanine or tryptophan. The D gene is left open where the match is weak. The listing skips clone size in some rows; elsewhere it reads once, few, many or a size class.

j_call d_call v_call clone_size cdr3_nt cdr3_aa
TRBJ1-2 . TRBV7-9 . TGTGCCAGCAGCTTTGCGCCAGAATATGGCTACACCTTC CASSFAPEYGYTF
TRBJ2-2 . TRBV4-3 . TGCGCCAGCAGCCGACGAGGAGTGGACACCGGGGAGCTGTTTTTT CASSRRGVDTGELFF
TRBJ2-5 . TRBV5-5 . TGTGCCAGCAGCTTGGAGCGCCAGGAAGAGACCCAGTACTTC CASSLERQEETQYF
TRBJ1-2 . TRBV30 . TGTGCCTGGAGTATGGGGTTTGGCGGCTACACCTTC CAWSMGFGGYTF
TRBJ2-5 . TRBV5-1 few TGCGCCAGCAGCTTGACCTTACGAGAGACCCAGTACTTC CASSLTLRETQYF
TRBJ2-1 . TRBV6-5 . TGTGCCAGCAGCCCCTCGGGACTGAATTACAATGAGCAGTTCTTC CASSPSGLNYNEQFF
TRBJ2-7 . TRBV6-5 . TGTGCCAGCAGCGTCGGCAGGGGAACCGAGCAGTACTTC CASSVGRGTEQYF
TRBJ2-7 TRBD2 TRBV6-1 few TGTGCCAGCAGTCTTAGCGGGAGTCCCTACGAGCAGTACTTC CASSLSGSPYEQYF
TRBJ1-2 . TRBV18 few TGTGCCAGCTCAGCCGAGCTAGCTAACTATGGCTACACCTTC CASSAELANYGYTF
TRBJ2-5 TRBD1 TRBV5-1 . TGCGCCAGCAGCCCCTCAGGGGGAGAGACCCAGTACTTC CASSPSGGETQYF
TRBJ2-1 TRBD2 TRBV18 few TGTGCCAGCTCACTCACTAGCGGAGGCTCCTACAATGAGCAGTTCTTC CASSLTSGGSYNEQFF
TRBJ2-7 . TRBV29-1 . TGCAGCGTACGTCCCGGGAGTGGGCTCGACTACGAGCAGTACTTC CSVRPGSGLDYEQYF
TRBJ1-2 TRBD1 TRBV5-4 . TGTGCCAGCAGCTTGGGGGGACAGGGGTTGAGCTACACCTTC CASSLGGQGLSYTF
TRBJ2-1 TRBD2 TRBV9 once TGTGCCAGCAGCCCCCGACTAGCAGCGGATGAGCAGTTCTTC CASSPRLAADEQFF
TRBJ1-2 TRBD1 TRBV7-3 . TGTGCCAGCAGCCCCTCGGGACAGGGTGGCTACACCTTC CASSPSGQGGYTF
TRBJ2-7 . TRBV4-3 few TGCGCCAGCAGCCAAGAGTGGCGGACGATATACGAGCAGTACTTC CASSQEWRTIYEQYF
TRBJ1-1 . TRBV30 . TGTGCCTGGACCCGGGATTTGAACACTGAAGCTTTCTTT CAWTRDLNTEAFF